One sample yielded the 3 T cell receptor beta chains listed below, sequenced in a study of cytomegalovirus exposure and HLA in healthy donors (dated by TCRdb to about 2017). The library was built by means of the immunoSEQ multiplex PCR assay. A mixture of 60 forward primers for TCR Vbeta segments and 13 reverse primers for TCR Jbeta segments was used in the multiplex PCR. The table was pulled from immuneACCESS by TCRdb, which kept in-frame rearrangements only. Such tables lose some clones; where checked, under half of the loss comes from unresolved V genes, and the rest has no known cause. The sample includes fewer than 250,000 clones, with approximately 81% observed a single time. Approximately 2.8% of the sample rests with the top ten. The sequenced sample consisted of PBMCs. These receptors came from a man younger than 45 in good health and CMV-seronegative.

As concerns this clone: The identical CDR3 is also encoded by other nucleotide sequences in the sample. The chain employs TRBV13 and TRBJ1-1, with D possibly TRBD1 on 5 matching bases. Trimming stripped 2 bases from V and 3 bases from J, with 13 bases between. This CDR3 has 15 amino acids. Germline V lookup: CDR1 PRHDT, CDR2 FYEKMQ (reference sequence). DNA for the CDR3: TGTGCCAGCAGCTTAAGGAGGGGAGCGCACACTGAAGCTTTCTTT. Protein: CASSLRRGAHTEAFF.

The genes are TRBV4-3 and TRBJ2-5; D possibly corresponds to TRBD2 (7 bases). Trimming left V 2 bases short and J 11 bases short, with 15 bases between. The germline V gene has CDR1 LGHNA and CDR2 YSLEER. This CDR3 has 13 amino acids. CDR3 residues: CASSQTRGGEQYF. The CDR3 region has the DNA TGCGCCAGCAGCCAAACGAGGGGGGGAGAGCAGTACTTC.

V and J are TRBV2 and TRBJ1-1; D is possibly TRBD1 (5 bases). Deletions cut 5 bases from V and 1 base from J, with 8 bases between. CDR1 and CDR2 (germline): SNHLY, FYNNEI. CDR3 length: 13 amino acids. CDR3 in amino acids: CASSSQANTEAFF. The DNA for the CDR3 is TGTGCCAGCAGTTCACAGGCGAACACTGAAGCTTTCTTT. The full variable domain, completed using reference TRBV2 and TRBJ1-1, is EPEVTQTPSHQVTQMGQEVILRCVPISNHLYFYWYRQILGQKVEFLVSFYNNEISEKSEIFDDQFSVERPDGSNFTLKIRSTKLEDSAMYFCASSSQANTEAFFGQGTRLTVV.